Listed here is a single T cell receptor beta chain. V shed 4 bases, J shed 4 bases, and the junction held 4 bases outside the gene matches. The CDR3 runs to 13 residues. From germline, CDR1 is SGHRS and CDR2 YFSETQ. The entry originates in a study of T cell changes during pregnancy in multiple sclerosis. Using immunoSEQ multiplex PCR, the repertoire was profiled, and TCRdb retains in-frame clones only, with some absent. The data hold more than 50,000 clones, with 91% observed a single time. The source was CD4+ T cells from peripheral blood mononuclear cells, collected after pregnancy. This sequence originates from a female donor in good health, enrolled as a control in a pregnancy study. The V call is TRBV5-1, the J call TRBJ1-2; 7 nucleotides align to TRBD1. CDR3 sequence: CASSEGDSYGYTF. The CDR3 DNA reads TGCGCCAGCAGCGAAGGGGACAGCTATGGCTACACCTTC.